This TCR beta chain was captured by sequencing in a study of T cells in Graves' hyperthyroidism and ophthalmopathy. This CDR3 comprises 13 residues. V lost 7 bases, J lost 9 bases, and 12 bases stayed unmatched. Germline V gene sequence: CDR1 DFQATT, CDR2 SNEGSKA (reference sequence). Study conclusions and caveats: Ophthalmopathy was separated from stable hyperthyroidism by a 13 V-J model.

The CDR3 regions of TCR beta were amplified from RNA transcripts. The HTBI set primed first-round TCR CDR3 RT-PCR. One entry per CDR3 protein, called by TCRdb with MiXCR from the multiplex PCR reads. The sample lists about 300,000 distinct CDR3 sequences; roughly 19% were seen once. This clonotype was picked up many times. Its antigen remains unknown. The rearrangement joins TRBV20-1 to TRBJ2-1; 7 positions agree with TRBD2. The TCR sequence derives from a man between 45 and 60 years old with Graves' ophthalmopathy. Sequencing was performed on blood. CDR3 DNA sequence: TGCAGTGTTAATTCGTGGACTAGTTTTGAGCAGTTCTTC. Translating it yields CSVNSWTSFEQFF.